The rows below give T cell receptor beta chains drawn from one sample of a study of cytomegalovirus exposure and HLA in healthy donors. Clones were read by immunoSEQ multiplex PCR, and TCRdb kept only the in-frame ones, dropping some. The profile shows some 85,000 clones, about 78% of them singletons. Sample: PBMCs. Receptors were obtained from a man between 18 and 29 years old in good health and CMV-seropositive. CDR3s include the opening cysteine and the closing phenylalanine or tryptophan. The D gene is left open where the match is weak. Clone size is given for some rows only: seen once, a few or many times, or a class if the clone is expanded.

j_call,d_call,v_call,clone_size,cdr3_nt,cdr3_aa
TRBJ2-7,TRBD2,TRBV27,-,TGTGCCAGCAGTTTTGGCGGGAGCTACGAGCAGTACTTC,CASSFGGSYEQYF
TRBJ2-7,TRBD2,TRBV13,once,TGTGCCAGCAGCTCTAGCGGGAGCAACGAGCAGTACTTC,CASSSSGSNEQYF
TRBJ1-2,TRBD1,TRBV29-1,few,TGCAGCGTCGCCGTACTCGACAGGGGCCATGGCTACACCTTC,CSVAVLDRGHGYTF
TRBJ1-2,TRBD1,TRBV5-6,-,TGTGCCAGCAGCCAGGACAGGGGTAACTATGGCTACACCTTC,CASSQDRGNYGYTF
TRBJ1-3,-,TRBV5-4,-,TGTGCCAGCAGCCCCGACGGACTGTGGGGAAACACCATATATTTT,CASSPDGLWGNTIYF
TRBJ1-5,-,TRBV7-9,-,TGTGCCAGCAGCACTCAGGGTCAGCCCCAGCATTTT,CASSTQGQPQHF
TRBJ1-5,-,TRBV19,-,TGTGCCAGTAGTAAGGGACTGAGCAATCAGCCCCAGCATTTT,CASSKGLSNQPQHF
TRBJ1-5,-,TRBV5-6,-,TGTGCCAGCAGCCTCGGGGTCTACCAGCCCCAGCATTTT,CASSLGVYQPQHF
TRBJ2-7,-,TRBV15,-,TGTGCCACCAGCAGAGGGAGCAGGGGCTACGAGCAGTACTTC,CATSRGSRGYEQYF
TRBJ2-2,TRBD2,TRBV29-1,-,TGCAGCGTCCGGCCGGGACTAGCGTTAACCGGGGAGCTGTTTTTT,CSVRPGLALTGELFF
TRBJ1-1,TRBD1,TRBV19,few,TGTGCCAGGATCCAGGGGGCTAGTTGTGGCACTGAAGCTTTCTTT,CARIQGASCGTEAFF
TRBJ2-7,-,TRBV6-1,few,TGTGCCAGCAGTGTCGAGGCTTATTACGAGCAGTACTTC,CASSVEAYYEQYF
TRBJ1-1,TRBD1,TRBV28,-,TGTGCCAGTCTTGACAGGGGGCTAGTGGGAGCTTTCTTT,CASLDRGLVGAFF
TRBJ2-4,TRBD2,TRBV4-1,-,TGCGCCAGCAGCCAGCTGGGACTAGTGGAAAACATTCAGTACTTC,CASSQLGLVENIQYF
TRBJ1-3,-,TRBV2,-,TGTGCCAGCATCCGGACCGACGGGGAAGCTGGAAACACCATATATTTT,CASIRTDGEAGNTIYF
TRBJ2-5,-,TRBV28,-,TGTGCCAGCAGTAGCGGAGGAGAGACCCAGTACTTC,CASSSGGETQYF
TRBJ2-3,TRBD1,TRBV7-6,-,TGTGCCAGCAGCTTAGCACAGGGGCGGGATACGCAGTATTTT,CASSLAQGRDTQYF
TRBJ1-2,-,TRBV18,-,TGTGCCAGCTCACCGACTTCACAACAATATGGCTACACCTTC,CASSPTSQQYGYTF
TRBJ2-5,TRBD2,TRBV7-6,-,TGTGCCAGCAGCACGGGGACTAGCGGAGAGACCCAGTACTTC,CASSTGTSGETQYF
TRBJ2-7,TRBD2,TRBV6-1,-,TGTGCCAGCAGTTTGGGACTAGCAACCTACGAGCAGTACTTC,CASSLGLATYEQYF
TRBJ2-5,TRBD2,TRBV9,-,TGTGCCAGCAGCGTAGGCGTTGGGGAGGGGGAGACCCAGTACTTC,CASSVGVGEGETQYF
TRBJ1-5,-,TRBV28,-,TGTGCCAGCAGTTTACAGGCCCCGATGAGAAATCAGCCCCAGCATTTT,CASSLQAPMRNQPQHF
TRBJ2-4,TRBD1,TRBV15,-,TGTGCCACCAGCAGAGGGACAGGGACTGGTTCCAAGTACTTC,CATSRGTGTGSKYF
TRBJ2-7,TRBD1,TRBV6-1,-,TGTGCCAGCAACCCGGGACAGGTTTTTTACGAGCAGTACTTC,CASNPGQVFYEQYF
TRBJ2-7,-,TRBV10-3,once,TGTGCAACAGTAGCCGCGGGGGCGAGGATGTACGAGCAGTACTTC,CATVAAGARMYEQYF
TRBJ1-5,TRBD1,TRBV23-1,-,TGCGCCAGCAGTCACCCGGGGACAGGGGGCGATCAGCCCCAGCATTTT,CASSHPGTGGDQPQHF
TRBJ2-1,-,TRBV5-1,-,TGCGCCAGCAGCTTAGGAGCGAACAATGAGCAGTTCTTC,CASSLGANNEQFF
TRBJ2-3,-,TRBV7-3,-,TGTGCCAGCAGCTCGACCAGGGATACGCAGTATTTT,CASSSTRDTQYF
TRBJ2-2,TRBD2,TRBV9,-,TGTGCCAGCAGCCCACGACTAGCACCGAACACCGGGGAGCTGTTTTTT,CASSPRLAPNTGELFF
TRBJ1-1,TRBD1,TRBV11-2,-,TGTGCCAGCAGCTTAGCTGGACAGGCAGGCACTGAAGCTTTCTTT,CASSLAGQAGTEAFF
TRBJ2-5,-,TRBV7-3,once,TGTGCCAGCAGCCCCGGACTACAAGAGACCCAGTACTTC,CASSPGLQETQYF
TRBJ2-2,TRBD2,TRBV13,-,TGTGCCAGCAGCTTAGCCTTACCCTGGCTAGCGGGGCCTTCGAACACCGGGGAGCTGTTTTTT,CASSLALPWLAGPSNTGELFF
TRBJ1-5,TRBD1,TRBV4-1,-,TGCGCCAGCAGCCAGTTACAGGGGGGTGGCAATCAGCCCCAGCATTTT,CASSQLQGGGNQPQHF
TRBJ2-7,-,TRBV2,-,TGTGCCATCAGGAGGGGGTCAGGCCCCGGCGAGCAGTACTTC,CAIRRGSGPGEQYF
TRBJ2-7,TRBD1,TRBV2,-,TGTGCCAGCAGTGAAGCGCTTAGGACAGGACGCTACGAGCAGTACTTC,CASSEALRTGRYEQYF
TRBJ2-3,TRBD1,TRBV25-1,-,TGTGCCAGCAGGGTTGGGGACAGGGTGACAGATACGCAGTATTTT,CASRVGDRVTDTQYF
TRBJ2-3,-,TRBV5-6,-,TGTGCCAGCAGCCCAGGGACACGCCGTAGCACAGATACGCAGTATTTT,CASSPGTRRSTDTQYF
TRBJ1-5,TRBD1,TRBV7-8,once,TGTGCCAGCAGCCCGGGACAGGGGAAAAATCAGCCCCAGCATTTT,CASSPGQGKNQPQHF
TRBJ1-2,TRBD1,TRBV28,-,TGTGCCAGCAGGGTACAGGGGACTGGCTACACCTTC,CASRVQGTGYTF
TRBJ1-2,-,TRBV29-1,-,TGCAGCGTTGTGGGGGCCCGAAGCGACTATGGCTACACCTTC,CSVVGARSDYGYTF
TRBJ2-1,-,TRBV11-2,-,TGTGCCAGCAGCCCTAAAAATGAGCAGTTCTTC,CASSPKNEQFF
TRBJ1-2,TRBD1,TRBV5-1,-,TGCGCCAGCAGCCCACAGGGGAGCGGCGGTGGCTACACCTTC,CASSPQGSGGGYTF
TRBJ2-7,TRBD2,TRBV27,-,TGTGCCAGCGGGCCCGGGGGAGGGCCGGGGCGGTACTTC,CASGPGGGPGRYF
TRBJ1-5,-,TRBV11-2,once,TGTGCCAGCAGCCCCGGTTGGGGAGACAATCAGCCCCAGCATTTT,CASSPGWGDNQPQHF
TRBJ1-5,-,TRBV5-1,-,TGCGCCAGCAGCACCGGCGGGCCTAATCAGCCCCAGCATTTT,CASSTGGPNQPQHF
TRBJ2-5,-,TRBV6-1,-,TGTGCCAGCGCCGTGATGGGAGCCGGAGAGACCCAGTACTTC,CASAVMGAGETQYF
TRBJ2-5,TRBD1,TRBV28,-,TGTGCCAGCAGGACAGGGGGAATGGAGACCCAGTACTTC,CASRTGGMETQYF
TRBJ2-1,-,TRBV25-1,-,TGTGCCAGCAAAGTAGGCGGCCTCGGGAATGAGCAGTTCTTC,CASKVGGLGNEQFF